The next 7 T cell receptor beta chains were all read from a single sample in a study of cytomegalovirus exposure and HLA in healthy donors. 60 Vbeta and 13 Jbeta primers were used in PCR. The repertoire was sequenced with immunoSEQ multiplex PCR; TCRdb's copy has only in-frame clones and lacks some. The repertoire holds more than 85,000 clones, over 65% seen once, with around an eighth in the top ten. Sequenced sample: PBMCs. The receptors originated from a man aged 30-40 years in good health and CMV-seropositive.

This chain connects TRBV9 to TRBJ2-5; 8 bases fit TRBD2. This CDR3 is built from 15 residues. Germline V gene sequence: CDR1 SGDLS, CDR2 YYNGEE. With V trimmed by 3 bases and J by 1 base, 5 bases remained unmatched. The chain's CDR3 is CASSGSGVLQETQYF. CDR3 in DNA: TGTGCCAGCAGCGGTAGCGGGGTACTCCAAGAGACCCAGTACTTC.

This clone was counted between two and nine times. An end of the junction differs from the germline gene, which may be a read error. CDR3 protein: CASSQDRGGWGGETQYF. CDR3 DNA sequence: TGCGCCAGCAGCCAAGATCGGGGGGGCTGGGGGGGGGAGACCCAGTACTTC. The V call is TRBV5-4, the J call TRBJ2-5; the match to TRBD2 covers 8 bases. The CDR3 spans 17 residues. Germline loops: CDR1 SGHNT, CDR2 YYREEE (reference sequence).

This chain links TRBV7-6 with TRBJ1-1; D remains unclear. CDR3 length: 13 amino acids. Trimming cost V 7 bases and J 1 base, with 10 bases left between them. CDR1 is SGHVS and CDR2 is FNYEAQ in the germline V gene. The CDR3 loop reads CASTLRRNTEAFF. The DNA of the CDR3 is TGTGCCAGCACCCTTCGGAGGAACACTGAAGCTTTCTTT.

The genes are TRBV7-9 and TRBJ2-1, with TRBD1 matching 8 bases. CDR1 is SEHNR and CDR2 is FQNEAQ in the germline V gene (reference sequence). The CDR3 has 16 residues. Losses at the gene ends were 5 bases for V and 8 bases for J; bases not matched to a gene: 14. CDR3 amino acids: CASSPTTGQVRHEQFF. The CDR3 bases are TGTGCCAGCAGCCCAACCACGGGACAGGTTCGTCATGAGCAGTTCTTC.

The CDR3 DNA follows: TGTGCCAGCAGTTACGAGGGTAATGAGCAGTTCTTC. It specifies CASSYEGNEQFF. The rearrangement uses TRBV6-5 and TRBJ2-1, with D possibly TRBD2 on 5 matching bases. Trimming shortened V by 2 bases and J by 7 bases, and 6 bases separated the two germline ends. There are 12 residues in the CDR3. Germline V lookup: CDR1 MNHEY, CDR2 SVGAGI.

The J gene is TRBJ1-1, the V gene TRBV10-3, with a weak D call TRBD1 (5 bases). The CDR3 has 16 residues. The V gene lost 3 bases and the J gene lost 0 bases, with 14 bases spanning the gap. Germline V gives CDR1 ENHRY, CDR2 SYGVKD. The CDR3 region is CAISDGAGGVNTEAFF. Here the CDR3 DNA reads TGTGCCATCAGTGATGGCGCGGGAGGGGTGAACACTGAAGCTTTCTTT.

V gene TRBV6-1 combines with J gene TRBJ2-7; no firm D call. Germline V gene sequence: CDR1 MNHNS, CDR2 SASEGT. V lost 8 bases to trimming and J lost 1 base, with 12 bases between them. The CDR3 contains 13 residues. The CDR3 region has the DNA TGTGCCAGCGGATTGACTGATTCCTACGAGCAGTACTTC. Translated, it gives CASGLTDSYEQYF.